The text below deals with one TCR beta chain. The CDR3 has 15 amino acids. The germline gives CDR1 SGHTS, CDR2 YDEGEE. Trimming stripped 0 bases from V and 0 bases from J, with 9 bases between. These data belong to a study of blood T cell repertoires in COVID-19. Study-wide background: Whether acute or convalescent, the COVID-19 samples came from the United States, Italy and Spain. T cells, B-cell-depleted T cells, or PBMCs provided the cDNA or gDNA that served as material.

As originally analysed: For nucleated cells, counts were estimated from reference gene primer amplification. Assay: immunoSEQ multiplex PCR; the TCRdb copy retains only in-frame clones and omits some. V and J calls and clone size come straight from that table; D and trimming were deduced from the DNA. The sample consists of 50,000 to 55,000 clones, 86% of them appearing once. This chain links TRBV5-8 with TRBJ1-1; no reliable D call. The sequence was collected from a man in his 70s with acute or convalescent COVID-19. The sample taken for sequencing was peripheral blood. The CDR3 reads CASSLGLSLNTEAFF. In DNA form, the CDR3 reads TGTGCCAGCAGCTTGGGGCTCAGTTTGAACACTGAAGCTTTCTTT. Full variable domain (outside the CDR3, taken from reference TRBV5-8 and TRBJ1-1): EAGVTQSPTHLIKTRGQQATLRCSPISGHTSVYWYQQALGLGLQFLLWYDEGEERNRGNFPPRFSGRQFPNYSSELNVNALELEDSALYLCASSLGLSLNTEAFFGQGTRLTVV.